This T cell receptor beta chain appears in the sequencing data of a study of blood T cell repertoires in COVID-19. For the study at large: T cells, B-cell-depleted T cells, or PBMCs supplied cDNA or gDNA.

Sequencing used immunoSEQ multiplex PCR; TCRdb keeps in-frame clones, though not all of them. The sample records approximately 84,000 clones, roughly 90% being singletons. The CDR3 contains 15 residues. CDR1 is SGDLS, CDR2 YYNGEE, per germline. V lost 3 bases, J lost 5 bases, and 8 bases stayed unmatched. Sequences were obtained from peripheral blood. The TCR comes from a human donor with active COVID-19. The donor label of this sample is uncertain. The V gene is TRBV9, the J gene TRBJ1-2; 9 positions match TRBD1. CDR3 protein: CASSGRTGEAYGYTF. In DNA, the CDR3 is TGTGCCAGCAGCGGAAGGACAGGGGAAGCATATGGCTACACCTTC.